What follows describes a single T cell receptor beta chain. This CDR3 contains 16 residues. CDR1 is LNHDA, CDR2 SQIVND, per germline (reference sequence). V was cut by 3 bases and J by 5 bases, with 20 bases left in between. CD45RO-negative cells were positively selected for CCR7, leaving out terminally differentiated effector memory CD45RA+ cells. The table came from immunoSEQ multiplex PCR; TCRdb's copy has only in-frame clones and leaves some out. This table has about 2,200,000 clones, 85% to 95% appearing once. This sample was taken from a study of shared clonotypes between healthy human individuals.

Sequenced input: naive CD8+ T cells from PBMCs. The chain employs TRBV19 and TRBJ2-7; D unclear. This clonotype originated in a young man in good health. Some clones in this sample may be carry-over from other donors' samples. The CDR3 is CASSIAGSGFLHEQYF. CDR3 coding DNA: TGTGCCAGTAGTATCGCCGGGTCCGGATTCCTACACGAGCAGTACTTC.